This is a list of T cell receptor beta chains from one sample in a study of blood T cell repertoires in COVID-19. Clones were sequenced by immunoSEQ multiplex PCR, and TCRdb holds only the in-frame ones, with some missing. The table includes about 110,000 clones, about 90% detected once. Source material: peripheral blood. These receptors came from a man aged 35 to 55 with active or convalescent COVID-19. The CDR3 runs from the conserved cysteine through the conserved F or W. The D gene is left open where the match is weak. Clone sizes are given selectively: once, few, many, or a class where the clone is expanded.

abundance	v_gene	d_gene	j_gene	CDR3nt	CDR3aa
NA	TRBV5-1	NA	TRBJ1-2	TGCGCTTCAACAGGGACCTCTAACTATGGCTACACCTTC	CASTGTSNYGYTF
NA	TRBV7-6	NA	TRBJ1-4	TGTGCCAGCAGTCTGGGAGGGGAAAAACTGTTTTTT	CASSLGGEKLFF
NA	TRBV19	NA	TRBJ2-1	TGTGCCAGTAGTTTTGGGGAGCGAGCCAATGAGCAGTTCTTC	CASSFGERANEQFF
NA	TRBV7-9	TRBD1	TRBJ2-5	TGTGCCAGCAGCCAGGGACAGGGAAAAGAGACCCAGTACTTC	CASSQGQGKETQYF
NA	TRBV4-2	NA	TRBJ2-7	TGTGCCAGCAGCGGGCAGGGGACGAACGAGCAGTACTTC	CASSGQGTNEQYF
NA	TRBV24-1	TRBD1	TRBJ2-1	TGTGCCACCAGTGAGACCGGGACAGGGAGTGGCAATGAGCAGTTCTTC	CATSETGTGSGNEQFF
NA	TRBV4-1	TRBD2	TRBJ2-5	TGCGCCAGCAGCCAAGAGCGACTAGCGACGGAGACCCAGTACTTC	CASSQERLATETQYF
NA	TRBV23-1	NA	TRBJ1-1	TGCGCCAGCAGTCAATTGGCCAGGAACACTGAAGCTTTCTTT	CASSQLARNTEAFF
few	TRBV19	NA	TRBJ1-6	TGTGCCAGTAGAAAGGGTATGACAGCCTCACCCCTCCACTTT	CASRKGMTASPLHF
NA	TRBV24-1	NA	TRBJ2-1	TGTGCCACCAGTGCGTCCAGCTCCTACAATGAGCAGTTCTTC	CATSASSSYNEQFF
NA	TRBV6-2/TRBV6-3	NA	TRBJ2-1	TGTGCCAGCAGTTACGCGCGGGACTCCCCCTACAATGAGCAGTTCTTC	CASSYARDSPYNEQFF
once	TRBV20-1	TRBD1	TRBJ1-2	TGCAGTGCTAGTCGGTTGTCTGGGACAGGGGGTGGCTACACCTTC	CSASRLSGTGGGYTF
NA	TRBV7-9	NA	TRBJ1-2	TGTGCCAGCAGCCTACAGGGCGGATATGGCTACACCTTC	CASSLQGGYGYTF
once	TRBV9	TRBD2	TRBJ2-2	TGTGCCAGCGAAGCGGGACCGACTATGAACACCGGGGAGCTGTTTTTT	CASEAGPTMNTGELFF
many	TRBV30	NA	TRBJ2-3	TGTGCCTGGAGTGAGGGGTTTACGCAGTATTTT	CAWSEGFTQYF
once	TRBV28	NA	TRBJ2-6	TGTGCCATACCTACAGGGACTGGGGCCAACGTCCTGACTTTC	CAIPTGTGANVLTF
NA	TRBV5-8	NA	TRBJ2-7	TGTGCCAGCAGCCCAATCAGGGGAGCCTACGAGCAGTACTTC	CASSPIRGAYEQYF
NA	TRBV28	NA	TRBJ1-6	TGTGCCAGCAGTTATGGCTCACCCCTCCACTTT	CASSYGSPLHF
NA	TRBV4-1	NA	TRBJ1-4	TGCGCCAGCAGCCAAACAGCAGCAACTAATGAAAAACTGTTTTTT	CASSQTAATNEKLFF
NA	TRBV30	NA	TRBJ2-5	TGTGCCTGGAGTGGAAACCTCGGGGAGACCCAGTACTTC	CAWSGNLGETQYF
once	TRBV10-1	NA	TRBJ1-3	TGCGCCAGCAGTGAATCTTGCAGGGGTCCGAAGAGCTCTGGAAACACCATATATTTT	CASSESCRGPKSSGNTIYF
few	TRBV2	NA	TRBJ2-2	TGTGCCAGCAGTGAGACTAGTGGGGAGCTGTTTTTT	CASSETSGELFF
NA	TRBV7-2	TRBD2	TRBJ2-1	TGTGCCAGCAGCTTAATTAGCGGGAGCCCCTACAATGAGCAGTTCTTC	CASSLISGSPYNEQFF
NA	TRBV7-2	TRBD1	TRBJ2-5	TGTGCCAGCAGCTTCACAGGGGGCTCAGAGACCCAGTACTTC	CASSFTGGSETQYF
NA	TRBV3-1/TRBV3-2	TRBD2	TRBJ2-5	TGTGCCAGCAGTCTTAGCGGGAGCGGGAGGGCCCAGTACTTC	CASSLSGSGRAQYF
NA	TRBV7-9	NA	TRBJ2-5	TGTGCCAGCAGCTTAAGGTTGGGAGGCCCCAGCGGAGAGACCCAGTACTTC	CASSLRLGGPSGETQYF
NA	TRBV7-2	TRBD1	TRBJ1-4	TGTGCCAGCAGTTATCCCGGGACAGGGAATGAAAAACTGTTTTTT	CASSYPGTGNEKLFF
NA	TRBV5-1	TRBD2	TRBJ2-1	TGCGCCAGCAGCTTCCGCCCTCACGGGGGACTAGCGGGCCCTAGCTCCTACAATGAGCAGTTCTTC	CASSFRPHGGLAGPSSYNEQFF
few	TRBV28	NA	TRBJ1-6	TGTGCCAGCAGTTATCCAGGGTTCGGTTCACCCCTCCACTTT	CASSYPGFGSPLHF
NA	TRBV19	NA	TRBJ2-2	TGTGCCAGTAGTGTTGAGCGCACCGGGGAGCTGTTTTTT	CASSVERTGELFF
NA	TRBV7-6	TRBD2	TRBJ2-1	TGTGCCAGCAGCATTTCCGGGACTAGCGGGAGGGCCTGGGATGAGCAGTTCTTC	CASSISGTSGRAWDEQFF
NA	TRBV24-1	TRBD1	TRBJ2-2	TGTGCCACCAGTGATAAGACAGGGGAGACCGGGGAGCTGTTTTTT	CATSDKTGETGELFF
NA	TRBV4-3	TRBD1	TRBJ1-5	TGCGCCAGCAGCCAAGGGACAGGGGCTTCCAGCAATCAGCCCCAGCATTTT	CASSQGTGASSNQPQHF
NA	TRBV27	TRBD1	TRBJ2-3	TGTGCCAGCAGCCTTTTACTCTCCGGGACAGGTAGCACAGATACGCAGTATTTT	CASSLLLSGTGSTDTQYF
NA	TRBV18	TRBD1	TRBJ1-2	TGTGCCAGCTCAAAACCGGGACAGGGGGCGTTCTATGGCTACACCTTC	CASSKPGQGAFYGYTF
NA	TRBV30	NA	TRBJ2-7	TGTGCCTGGAGTTACAGGTACGAGCAGTACTTC	CAWSYRYEQYF
NA	TRBV28	TRBD2	TRBJ2-2	TGTGCCAGCAGTTCACAACCCGGACTAGCGGGAGCCGGGGAGCTGTTTTTT	CASSSQPGLAGAGELFF
NA	TRBV6-6	TRBD1	TRBJ2-3	TGTGCCAGCAGTTCGTACGACAGGGGTACAGATACGCAGTATTTT	CASSSYDRGTDTQYF
NA	TRBV11-2	NA	TRBJ1-1	TGTGCCAGCAGCTTAACGGCTGAAGCTTTCTTT	CASSLTAEAFF
NA	TRBV20-1	NA	TRBJ1-1	TGCAGTGCTCCCATGAACACTGAAGCTTTCTTT	CSAPMNTEAFF
many	TRBV11-2	NA	TRBJ2-7	TGTGCCAGCAGCTTAGATACAGGCCGGTATTACGAGCAGTACTTC	CASSLDTGRYYEQYF